This TCR beta chain was sequenced during a study of neoadjuvant anti-PD-1 for oral cavity cancer. Most PBMC samples had about 520 ng input DNA in six replicates. Generated by immunoSEQ multiplex PCR, the TCRdb table keeps only in-frame clones and is missing some. The table includes roughly 10,000 clones, roughly 70% detected once. The CDR3 extends over 15 amino acids. CDR1 is SGHAT, CDR2 FQNNGV, per germline. The V and J ends lost 2 bases and 0 bases respectively, with 11 bases between them. The time point was: after neoadjuvant nivolumab, at surgical resection. PBMCs were not maintained or expanded in culture before analysis.

Here the sequenced sample was PBMCs, taken after nivolumab (anti-PD-1) treatment. The sequence derives from a person aged 35-79 years with oral cavity squamous cell carcinoma. The chain joins TRBV11-2 to TRBJ2-7, with D perhaps TRBD1 or TRBD2 (6 bases each). CDR3 coding DNA: TGTGCCAGCAGCTTACGAGGGGGGAGCTCCTACGAGCAGTACTTC. The encoded protein is CASSLRGGSSYEQYF.